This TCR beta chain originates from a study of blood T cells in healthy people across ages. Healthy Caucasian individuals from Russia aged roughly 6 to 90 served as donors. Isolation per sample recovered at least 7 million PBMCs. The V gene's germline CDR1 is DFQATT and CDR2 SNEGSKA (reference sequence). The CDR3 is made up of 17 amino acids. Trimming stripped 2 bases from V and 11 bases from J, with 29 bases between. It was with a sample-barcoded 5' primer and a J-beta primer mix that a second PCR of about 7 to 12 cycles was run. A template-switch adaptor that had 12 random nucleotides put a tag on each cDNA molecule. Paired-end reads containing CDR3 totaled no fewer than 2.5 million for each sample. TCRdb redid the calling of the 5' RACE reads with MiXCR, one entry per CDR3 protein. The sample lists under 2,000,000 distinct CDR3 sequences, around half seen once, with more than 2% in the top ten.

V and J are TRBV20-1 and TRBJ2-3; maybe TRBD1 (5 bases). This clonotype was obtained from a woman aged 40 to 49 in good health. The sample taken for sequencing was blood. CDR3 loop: CSARLTGAGHVIIGQYF. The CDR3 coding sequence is TGCAGTGCTAGACTCACAGGTGCCGGTCATGTTATAATAGGGCAGTATTTT.